This T cell receptor (beta chain) is drawn from a study of T cell repertoires in cytomegalovirus infection. On the study more broadly: Well-studied HLA-B-restricted CMV epitopes were used in the study alongside recently identified HLA-C-restricted ones. Through public TCR beta signatures, both CMV infection and matching HLA type were indicated.

On this clonotype: The antigen remains undetermined.

CDR1 and CDR2 (germline): LGHDT, YNNKEL (reference sequence). Trimming pared 0 bases from V and 6 bases from J, leaving 9 bases between. The CDR3 is 13 residues long. MiXCR, applied by TCRdb to the reads, yields one record per CDR3 protein. Of more than 20,000 distinct CDR3 sequences in the sample, around 43% were seen once. Study observations and caveats: Dominant in the ex vivo response were TCR beta clonotypes restricted by HLA-C and specific for CMV. Public TCR beta family frequency separated CMV-and-HLA carriers, including in an independent cohort.

V and J are TRBV3-1 and TRBJ2-7; D ambiguous. The origin of this receptor is a human donor in good health (CMV status not recorded). Some clones in this sample may be carry-over from other donors' samples. Sequencing was performed on CD8+ T cells from cultured PBMCs, taken from culture after CMV antigen stimulation. CDR3 sequence (DNA): TGTGCCAGCAGCCAAGAGGGGTGGACCGAGCAGTACTTC. As protein: CASSQEGWTEQYF.